One and the same sample provided the 14 T cell receptor beta chains below, sequenced in a study of Graves' ophthalmopathy and Graves' hyperthyroidism. Using RNA transcripts, the TCR beta CDR3 regions were amplified. The first round was an RT-PCR with HTBI primers, and the second round was a multiplex PCR. TCRdb independently ran MiXCR on the multiplex PCR reads; one entry per CDR3 protein. The sample yields almost 400,000 distinct CDR3 sequences, around 18% seen once. What was sequenced was peripheral blood. The receptors originated from a young woman with Graves' ophthalmopathy.

This clonotype was seen many times. V is TRBV5-1 and J is TRBJ2-2, with TRBD2 matching over 14 bases. The CDR3 totals 16 residues. V lost 7 bases to trimming and J lost 5 bases; unmatched junction nucleotides: 7. Looked up from germline, CDR1 is SGHRS and CDR2 is YFSETQ. CDR3 amino acids: CASARGLAGDTGELFF. CDR3 sequence (DNA): TGCGCCAGCGCGAGGGGACTAGCGGGAGATACCGGGGAGCTGTTTTTT. The whole variable domain, remainder taken from reference TRBV5-1 and TRBJ2-2, is KAGVTQTPRYLIKTRGQQVTLSCSPISGHRSVSWYQQTPGQGLQFLFEYFSETQRNKGNFPGRFSGRQFSNSRSEMNVSTLELGDSALYLCASARGLAGDTGELFFGEGSRLTVL.

This clonotype appeared many times. This rearrangement joins TRBV29-1 to TRBJ1-1, with D maybe TRBD1 (5 bases). V was trimmed by 4 bases and J by 5 bases, leaving 8 bases between them. CDR3 size: 11 residues. Germline lookup yields CDR1 SQVTM and CDR2 ANQGSEA. For the CDR3, the DNA is TGCAGCGTTGGTGAGGGGACTGAAGCTTTCTTT. Protein: CSVGEGTEAFF.

In this sample, this clonotype turned up many times. This chain links TRBV28 with TRBJ1-3, with a weak D call TRBD1 (5 bases). Germline assignment: CDR1 MDHEN and CDR2 SYDVKM. Trimming took 2 bases from V and 2 from J, leaving 7 bases between them. The CDR3 spans 14 residues. The CDR3 DNA reads TGTGCCAGCAGTTTAGGGGGGGCTGGAAACACCATATATTTT. Amino acids: CASSLGGAGNTIYF.

This clonotype was observed many times. The rearrangement joins TRBV28 to TRBJ2-6, with D possibly TRBD1 on 5 matching bases. The ends were cut back, 2 bases at V and 2 bases at J, with 13 bases in the middle. The CDR3 runs to 17 residues. Germline CDR1 MDHEN, CDR2 SYDVKM. The CDR3 sequence is CASSLMGREPGANVLTF. The CDR3 DNA sequence: TGTGCCAGCAGTTTAATGGGCAGGGAACCTGGGGCCAACGTCCTGACTTTC.

This clonotype was picked up many times. The chain uses TRBV19 and TRBJ2-7; TRBD2 agrees at 13 bases. V lost 6 bases and J lost 6; bases outside the gene matches: 8. Germline loops: CDR1 LNHDA, CDR2 SQIVND (reference sequence). This CDR3 contains 15 residues. The CDR3 bases are TGTGCCAGTAGCCGAACTAGCGGGAGGGCCGCCGAGCAGTACTTC. Translated, it gives CASSRTSGRAAEQYF. The whole variable domain, filled in from reference TRBV19 and TRBJ2-7, reads DGGITQSPKYLFRKEGQNVTLSCEQNLNHDAMYWYRQDPGQGLRLIYYSQIVNDFQKGDIAEGYSVSREKKESFPLTVTSAQKNPTAFYLCASSRTSGRAAEQYFGPGTRLTVT.

J is TRBJ2-7 and V is TRBV29-1, with unresolved D. CDR3 length: 13 residues. Looked up from germline, CDR1 is SQVTM and CDR2 is ANQGSEA. V lost 3 bases to trimming and J lost 4 bases, with 13 bases between them. The CDR3 region has the DNA TGCAGCGTTGAGTTGTCGGGTTCGTACGAGCAGTACTTC. It codes for CSVELSGSYEQYF.

At least ten counts were recorded for this clonotype. The V and J genes are TRBV19 and TRBJ1-1; 8 bases line up with TRBD1. This CDR3 spans 16 amino acids. CDR1 is LNHDA, CDR2 SQIVND, per germline (reference sequence). Unmatched junction bases numbered 11, after V lost 3 bases and J lost 5 bases. CDR3: CASSIGQGVWGTEAFF. The CDR3 DNA follows: TGTGCCAGTAGTATCGGACAGGGAGTTTGGGGGACTGAAGCTTTCTTT.

This clonotype was counted ten times or more. The rearrangement joins TRBV12-3 or TRBV12-4 to TRBJ2-1; weak D call: TRBD1 (6 bases). The CDR3 has 14 amino acids. V gave up 2 bases and J gave up 8 bases, with 13 bases separating them. In nucleotides, the CDR3 is TGTGCCAGCAGTTTAAGGACAGCGGCTTATGAGCAGTTCTTC. Translating it yields CASSLRTAAYEQFF.

This clonotype was counted at least ten times. This chain connects TRBV24-1 to TRBJ2-2; D may be TRBD1 or TRBD2 (6 bases each). The CDR3 loop spans 14 amino acids. Deletions cut 5 bases from V and 4 bases from J, with 10 bases between. CDR1 and CDR2 (germline): KGHDR, SFDVKD. CDR3 protein: CATSVGGGTGELFF. As DNA, the CDR3 is TGTGCCACCAGTGTCGGGGGCGGCACCGGGGAGCTGTTTTTT.

There are many counts of this clonotype. The gene calls are TRBV28 and TRBJ2-5, with D unresolved. V was pared by 4 bases and J by 6 bases, with 3 bases between. This CDR3 contains 10 residues. In germline, CDR1 is MDHEN, CDR2 SYDVKM. This CDR3 is CASSSKTQYF. The CDR3 DNA follows: TGTGCCAGCAGTTCTAAGACCCAGTACTTC.

Ten or more counts support this clonotype. This chain links TRBV5-1 with TRBJ2-7; no reliable D call. Germline CDR1 is SGHRS and CDR2 is YFSETQ. CDR3 length equals 12 residues. The germline V and J ends were trimmed by 0 bases and 7 bases, with 8 bases remaining between them. This CDR3 reads CASSLAPPEQYF. The CDR3 nucleotides are TGCGCCAGCAGCTTGGCCCCCCCGGAGCAGTACTTC.

There are many counts of this clonotype. This rearrangement joins TRBV6-4 to TRBJ2-2; 10 bases align to TRBD1. Germline V gene data show CDR1 as MRHNA and CDR2 as SNTAGT. The CDR3 has 17 residues. Losses at the gene ends were 6 bases for V and 5 bases for J; bases not matched to a gene: 12. In DNA form, the CDR3 reads TGTGCCAGCAGCTTCCTATCCGGGACAGGGGTAACCGGGGAGCTGTTTTTT. This sequence encodes CASSFLSGTGVTGELFF.

The table lists this clonotype with many counts. This chain joins TRBV6-2 or TRBV6-3 and TRBJ2-5; D uncertain. Trimming left V 6 bases short and J 5 bases short, with 22 bases between. The CDR3 is 16 amino acids. Germline V gene data show CDR1 as MNHEY and CDR2 as SVGEGT. The DNA for the CDR3 is TGTGCCAGCAGACCCCTTCTACTCGTCGGCGAGGAGACCCAGTACTTC. This gives the protein CASRPLLLVGEETQYF.

In this sample, this clonotype turned up many times. The gene calls are TRBV11-1 and TRBJ2-7; possibly TRBD1 for D (6 bases). From germline, CDR1 is SGHAT and CDR2 FQDESV (reference sequence). The CDR3 length is 15 residues. Deletions cut 5 bases from V and 2 bases from J, with 16 bases between. CDR3 amino acids: CASSHGQQFTYEQYF. CDR3 sequence (DNA): TGTGCCAGCAGCCACGGACAGCAGTTTACCTACGAGCAGTACTTC.